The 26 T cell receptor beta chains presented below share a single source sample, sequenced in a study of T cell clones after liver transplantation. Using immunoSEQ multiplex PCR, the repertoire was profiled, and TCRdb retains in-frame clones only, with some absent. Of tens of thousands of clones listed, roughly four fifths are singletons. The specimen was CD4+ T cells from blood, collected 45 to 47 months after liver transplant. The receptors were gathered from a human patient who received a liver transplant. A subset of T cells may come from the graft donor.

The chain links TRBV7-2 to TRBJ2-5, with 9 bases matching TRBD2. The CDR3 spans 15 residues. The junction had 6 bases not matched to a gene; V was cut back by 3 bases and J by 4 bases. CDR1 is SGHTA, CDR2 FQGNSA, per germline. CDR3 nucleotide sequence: TGTGCCAGCAGCTTCGCGGGAGGGCGGGGAGAGACCCAGTACTTC. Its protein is CASSFAGGRGETQYF.

CDR3 coding DNA: TGTGCCAGCAGCCCCAGGGGGGACGACGAGCAGTACTTC. Its protein product is CASSPRGDDEQYF. The chain has TRBV7-9 and TRBJ2-7; possible D gene TRBD1, 7 bases. CDR1 and CDR2 (germline): SEHNR, FQNEAQ (reference sequence). The CDR3 spans 13 residues. Trimming cost V 5 bases and J 5 bases, with 13 bases left between them.

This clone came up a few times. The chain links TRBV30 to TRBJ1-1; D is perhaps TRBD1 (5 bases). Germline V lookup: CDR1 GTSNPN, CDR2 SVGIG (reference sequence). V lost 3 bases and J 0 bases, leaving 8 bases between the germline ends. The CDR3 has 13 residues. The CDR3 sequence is CAWRGLMNTEAFF. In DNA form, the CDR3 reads TGTGCCTGGAGGGGACTGATGAACACTGAAGCTTTCTTT.

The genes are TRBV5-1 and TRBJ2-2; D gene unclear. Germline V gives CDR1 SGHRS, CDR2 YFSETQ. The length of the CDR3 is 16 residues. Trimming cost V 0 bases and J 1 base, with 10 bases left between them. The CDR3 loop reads CASSLALLENTGELFF. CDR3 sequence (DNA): TGCGCCAGCAGCTTGGCCTTGCTAGAGAACACCGGGGAGCTGTTTTTT.

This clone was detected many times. CDR3 sequence: CSAGTPPTGELFF. The CDR3 coding sequence is TGCAGCGCTGGGACTCCTCCCACCGGGGAGCTGTTTTTT. The J gene is TRBJ2-2, the V gene TRBV29-1; the D gene is possibly TRBD2 (6 bases). V gave up 7 bases and J gave up 4 bases, with 13 bases separating them. Per the germline V gene, CDR1 is SQVTM and CDR2 is ANQGSEA. The CDR3 sequence is 13 residues long.

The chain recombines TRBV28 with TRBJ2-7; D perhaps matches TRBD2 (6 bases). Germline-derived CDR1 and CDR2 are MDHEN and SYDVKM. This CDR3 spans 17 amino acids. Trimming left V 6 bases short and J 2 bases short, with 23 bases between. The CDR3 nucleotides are TGTGCCAGCAGGACCGGCGGAGGGGCCCCAAAAGCCTACGAGCAGTACTTC. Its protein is CASRTGGGAPKAYEQYF.

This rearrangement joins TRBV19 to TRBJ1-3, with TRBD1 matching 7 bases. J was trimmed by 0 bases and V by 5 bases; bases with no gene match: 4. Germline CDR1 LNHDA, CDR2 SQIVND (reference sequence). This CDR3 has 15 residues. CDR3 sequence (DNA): TGTGCCAGTAGTTCCAAGGGGGCCTCTGGAAACACCATATATTTT. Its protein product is CASSSKGASGNTIYF.

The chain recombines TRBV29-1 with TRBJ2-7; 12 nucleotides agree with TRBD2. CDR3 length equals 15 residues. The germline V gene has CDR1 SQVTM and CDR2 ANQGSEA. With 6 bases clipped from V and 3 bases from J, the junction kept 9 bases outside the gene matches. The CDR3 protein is CSVQPGLAGNYEQYF. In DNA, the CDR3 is TGCAGCGTGCAACCGGGACTAGCGGGTAACTACGAGCAGTACTTC.

This chain's CDR3 is CATSKGRNEKLFF. DNA of the CDR3: TGTGCCACCAGCAAGGGCAGAAATGAAAAACTGTTTTTT. The chain recombines TRBV15 with TRBJ1-4; no definite D call. The germline gives CDR1 LNHNV, CDR2 YYDKDF (reference sequence). The CDR3 has 13 amino acids. Trimming took off 4 bases at V and 5 bases at J, with 8 bases between the two ends.

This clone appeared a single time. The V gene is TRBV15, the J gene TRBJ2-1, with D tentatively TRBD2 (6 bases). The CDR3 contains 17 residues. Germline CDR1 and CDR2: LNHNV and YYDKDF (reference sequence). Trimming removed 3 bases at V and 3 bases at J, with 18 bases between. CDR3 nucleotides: TGTGCCACCAGCAGGGAGGGGCCTAGCGCCCTCTACAATGAGCAGTTCTTC. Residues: CATSREGPSALYNEQFF.

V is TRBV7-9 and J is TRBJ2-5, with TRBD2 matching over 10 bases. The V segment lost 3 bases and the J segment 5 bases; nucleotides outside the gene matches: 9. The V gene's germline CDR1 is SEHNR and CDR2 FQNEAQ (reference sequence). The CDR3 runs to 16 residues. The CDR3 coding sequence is TGTGCCAGCAGCTTTAGAGTAGTAGCGGGAGGCGAGACCCAGTACTTC. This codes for CASSFRVVAGGETQYF.

The CDR3 sequence is CASSPDSTNYGYTF. CDR3 bases: TGCGCCAGCAGTCCGGACAGTACTAACTATGGCTACACCTTC. V and J are TRBV5-1 and TRBJ1-2, with D perhaps TRBD1 (6 bases). The CDR3 runs 14 residues. V dropped 5 bases and J dropped 0 bases, with 11 bases sitting between them. Germline V CDR1 and CDR2: SGHRS, YFSETQ.

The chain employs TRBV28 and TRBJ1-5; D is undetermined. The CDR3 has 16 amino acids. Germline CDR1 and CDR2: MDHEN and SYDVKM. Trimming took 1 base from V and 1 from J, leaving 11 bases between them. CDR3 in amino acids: CASSLYTVRSNQPQHF. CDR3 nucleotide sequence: TGTGCCAGCAGTTTATACACGGTAAGGAGCAATCAGCCCCAGCATTTT.

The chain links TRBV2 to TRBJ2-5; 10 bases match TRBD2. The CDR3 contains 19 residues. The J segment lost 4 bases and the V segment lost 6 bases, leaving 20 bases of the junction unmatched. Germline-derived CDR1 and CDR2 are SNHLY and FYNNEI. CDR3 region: CASRYLGTSVGSGAETQYF. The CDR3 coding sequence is TGTGCCAGCAGATACCTCGGGACTAGCGTTGGAAGTGGGGCAGAGACCCAGTACTTC.

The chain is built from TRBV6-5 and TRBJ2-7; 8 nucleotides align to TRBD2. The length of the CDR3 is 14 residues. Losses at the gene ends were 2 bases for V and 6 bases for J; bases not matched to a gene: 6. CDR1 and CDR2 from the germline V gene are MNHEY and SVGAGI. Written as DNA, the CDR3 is TGTGCCAGCAGTTACCCCGGACTAGCAGGCGAGCAGTACTTC. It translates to CASSYPGLAGEQYF.

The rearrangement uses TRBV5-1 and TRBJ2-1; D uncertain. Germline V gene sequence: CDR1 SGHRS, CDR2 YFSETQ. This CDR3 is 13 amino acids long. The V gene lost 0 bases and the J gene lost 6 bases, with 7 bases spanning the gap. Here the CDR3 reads CASSLGQLNEQFF. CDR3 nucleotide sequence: TGCGCCAGCAGCTTGGGGCAGCTCAATGAGCAGTTCTTC.

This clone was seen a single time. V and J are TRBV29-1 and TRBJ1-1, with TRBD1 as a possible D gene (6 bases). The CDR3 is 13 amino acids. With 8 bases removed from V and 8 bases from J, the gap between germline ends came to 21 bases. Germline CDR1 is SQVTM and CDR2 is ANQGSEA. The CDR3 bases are TGCAGCACTTACAGGGATTCCGCACCCGAAGCTTTCTTT. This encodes CSTYRDSAPEAFF.

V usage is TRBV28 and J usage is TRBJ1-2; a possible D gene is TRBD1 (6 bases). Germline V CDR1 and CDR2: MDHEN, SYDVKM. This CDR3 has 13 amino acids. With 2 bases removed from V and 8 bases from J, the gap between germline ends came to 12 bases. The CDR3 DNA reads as TGTGCCAGCAGTTTACCCCGGGGGCAGGGCTACACCTTC. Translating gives CASSLPRGQGYTF.

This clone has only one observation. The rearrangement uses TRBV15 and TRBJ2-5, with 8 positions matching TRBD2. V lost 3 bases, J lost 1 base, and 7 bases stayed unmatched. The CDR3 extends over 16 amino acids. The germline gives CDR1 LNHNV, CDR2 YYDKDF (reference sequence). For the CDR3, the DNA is TGTGCCACCAGCAGGGGCCTAGCGGGCGGCCAAGAGACCCAGTACTTC. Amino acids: CATSRGLAGGQETQYF.

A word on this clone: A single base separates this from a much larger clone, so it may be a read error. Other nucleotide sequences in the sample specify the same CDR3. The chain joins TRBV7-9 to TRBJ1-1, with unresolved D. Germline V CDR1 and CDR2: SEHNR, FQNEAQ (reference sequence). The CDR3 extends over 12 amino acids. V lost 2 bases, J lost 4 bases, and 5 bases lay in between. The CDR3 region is CASSLRTTEAFF. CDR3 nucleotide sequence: TGTGCCAGCAGCTTAAGGACCACTGAAGCTTTCTTT.

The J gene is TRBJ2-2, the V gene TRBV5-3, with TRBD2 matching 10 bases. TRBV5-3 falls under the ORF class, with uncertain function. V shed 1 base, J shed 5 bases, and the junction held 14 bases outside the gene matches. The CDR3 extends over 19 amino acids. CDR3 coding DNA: TGTGCCAGAAGCTTGTGGTGGAGGGTGCGAGCGGGAGGGACCGGGGAGCTGTTTTTT. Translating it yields CARSLWWRVRAGGTGELFF.

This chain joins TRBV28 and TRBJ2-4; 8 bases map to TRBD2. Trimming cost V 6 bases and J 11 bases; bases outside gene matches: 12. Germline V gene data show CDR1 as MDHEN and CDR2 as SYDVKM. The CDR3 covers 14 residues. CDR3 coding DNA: TGTGCCAGCAGCCGGACCGGGACTAGTATTTTTCAGTACTTC. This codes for CASSRTGTSIFQYF.

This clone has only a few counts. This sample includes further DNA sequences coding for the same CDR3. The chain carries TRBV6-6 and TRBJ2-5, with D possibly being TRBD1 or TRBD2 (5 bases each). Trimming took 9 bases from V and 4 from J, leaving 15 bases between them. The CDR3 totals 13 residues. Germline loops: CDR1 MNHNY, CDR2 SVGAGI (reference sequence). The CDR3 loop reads CASTGPLGETQYF. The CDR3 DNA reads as TGTGCCAGTACGGGACCCTTAGGAGAGACCCAGTACTTC.

CDR3 nucleotides: TGTGCCAGTAGTATACGAGGGGGCGGTCAGCCCCAGCATTTT. Its translation is CASSIRGGGQPQHF. The chain employs TRBV19 and TRBJ1-5; TRBD1 agrees at 7 bases. The germline V gene encodes CDR1 LNHDA and CDR2 SQIVND (reference sequence). The V gene end was trimmed by 2 bases and the J gene end by 6 bases; junction bases not matched to a gene: 4. This CDR3 is 14 amino acids long.

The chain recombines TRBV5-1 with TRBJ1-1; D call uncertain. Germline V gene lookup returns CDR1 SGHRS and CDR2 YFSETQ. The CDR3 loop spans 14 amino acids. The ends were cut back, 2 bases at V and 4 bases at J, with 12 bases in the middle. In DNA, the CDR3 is TGCGCCAGCAGCTTTTCTACGGACGGCACTGAAGCTTTCTTT. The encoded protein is CASSFSTDGTEAFF. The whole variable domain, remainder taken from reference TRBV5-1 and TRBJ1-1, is KAGVTQTPRYLIKTRGQQVTLSCSPISGHRSVSWYQQTPGQGLQFLFEYFSETQRNKGNFPGRFSGRQFSNSRSEMNVSTLELGDSALYLCASSFSTDGTEAFFGQGTRLTVV.

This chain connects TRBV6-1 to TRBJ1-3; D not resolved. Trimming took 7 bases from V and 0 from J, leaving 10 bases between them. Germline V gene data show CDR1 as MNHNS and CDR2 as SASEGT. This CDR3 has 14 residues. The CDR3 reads CASTPELSGNTIYF. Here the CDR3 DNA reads TGTGCCAGCACCCCTGAGCTCTCTGGAAACACCATATATTTT.